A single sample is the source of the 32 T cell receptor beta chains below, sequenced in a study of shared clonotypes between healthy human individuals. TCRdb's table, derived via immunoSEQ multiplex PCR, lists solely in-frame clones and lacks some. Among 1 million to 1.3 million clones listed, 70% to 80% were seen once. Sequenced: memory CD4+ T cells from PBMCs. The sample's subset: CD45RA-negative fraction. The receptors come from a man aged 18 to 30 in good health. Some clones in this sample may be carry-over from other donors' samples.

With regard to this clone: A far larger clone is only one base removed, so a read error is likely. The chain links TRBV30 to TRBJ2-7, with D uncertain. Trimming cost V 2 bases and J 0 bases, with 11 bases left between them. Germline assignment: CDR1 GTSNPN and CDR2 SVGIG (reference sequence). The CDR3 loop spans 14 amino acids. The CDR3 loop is CAWSRYLFSYEQYF. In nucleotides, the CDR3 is TGTGCCTGGAGTCGGTACCTCTTCTCCTACGAGCAGTACTTC.

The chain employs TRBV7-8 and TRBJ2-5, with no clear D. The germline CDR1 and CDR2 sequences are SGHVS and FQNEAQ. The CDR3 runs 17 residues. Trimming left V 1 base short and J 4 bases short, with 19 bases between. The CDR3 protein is CASSLVPRSTWGETQYF. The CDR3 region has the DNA TGTGCCAGCAGCTTAGTTCCCCGGTCGACTTGGGGAGAGACCCAGTACTTC.

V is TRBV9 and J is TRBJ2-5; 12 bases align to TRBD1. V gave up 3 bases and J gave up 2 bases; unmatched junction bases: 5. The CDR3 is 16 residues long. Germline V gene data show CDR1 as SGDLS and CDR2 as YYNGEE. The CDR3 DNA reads TGTGCCAGCAGCGGGCGGGACAGGGGGCGGCAAGAGACCCAGTACTTC. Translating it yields CASSGRDRGRQETQYF.

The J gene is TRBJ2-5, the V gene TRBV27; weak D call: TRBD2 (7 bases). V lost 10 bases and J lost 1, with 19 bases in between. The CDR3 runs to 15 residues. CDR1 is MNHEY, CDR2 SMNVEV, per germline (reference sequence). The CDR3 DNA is TGTGCCACCCGGGGGCTGGGGGGGGGCCAAGAGACCCAGTACTTC. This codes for CATRGLGGGQETQYF.

The CDR3 spells CASSLWTSGRAQHYNEQFF. CDR3 nucleotides: TGTGCCAGCAGTTTGTGGACTAGCGGGAGGGCCCAGCACTACAATGAGCAGTTCTTC. The chain employs TRBV28 and TRBJ2-1; 15 nucleotides align to TRBD2. CDR1 MDHEN and CDR2 SYDVKM come from the germline V gene. J gave up 3 bases and V 3 bases, and 9 bases lay outside the gene matches. The CDR3 contains 19 residues.

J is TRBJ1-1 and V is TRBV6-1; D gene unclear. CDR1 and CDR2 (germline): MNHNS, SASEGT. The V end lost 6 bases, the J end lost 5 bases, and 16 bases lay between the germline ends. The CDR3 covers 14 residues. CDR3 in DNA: TGTGCCAGCAGGGATGGAGGGAGGATAACTGAAGCTTTCTTT. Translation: CASRDGGRITEAFF.

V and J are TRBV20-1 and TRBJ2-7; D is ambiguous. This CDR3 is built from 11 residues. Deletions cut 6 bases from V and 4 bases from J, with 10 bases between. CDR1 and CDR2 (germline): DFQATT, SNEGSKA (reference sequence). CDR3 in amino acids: CSALDLYEQYF. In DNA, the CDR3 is TGCAGTGCCCTCGACTTATACGAGCAGTACTTC.

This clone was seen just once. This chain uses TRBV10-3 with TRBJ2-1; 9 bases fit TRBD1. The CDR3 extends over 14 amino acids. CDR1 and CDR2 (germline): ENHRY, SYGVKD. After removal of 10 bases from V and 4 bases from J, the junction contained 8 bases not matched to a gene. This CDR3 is CATTTGGGYNEQFF. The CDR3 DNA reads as TGTGCCACCACGACAGGGGGTGGATACAATGAGCAGTTCTTC.

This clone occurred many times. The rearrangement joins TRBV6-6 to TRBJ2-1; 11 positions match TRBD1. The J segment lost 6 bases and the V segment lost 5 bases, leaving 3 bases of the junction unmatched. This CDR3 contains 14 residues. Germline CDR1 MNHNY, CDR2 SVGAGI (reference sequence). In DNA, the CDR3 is TGTGCCAGCAGTCTGGACAGGGGGCGCAATGAGCAGTTCTTC. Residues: CASSLDRGRNEQFF.

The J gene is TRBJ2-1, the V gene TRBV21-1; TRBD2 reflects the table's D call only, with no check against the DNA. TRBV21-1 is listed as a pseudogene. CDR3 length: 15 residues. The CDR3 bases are TGTGCCAGCAGCCCAACTGGCGGTTTCTACAATGAGCAGTTCTTC. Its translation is CASSPTGGFYNEQFF.

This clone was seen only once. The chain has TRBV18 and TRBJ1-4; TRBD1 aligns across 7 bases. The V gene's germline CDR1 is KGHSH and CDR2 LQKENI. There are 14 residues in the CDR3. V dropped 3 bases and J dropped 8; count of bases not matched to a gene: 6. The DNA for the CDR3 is TGTGCCAGCTCACCCCCAGGGACAGCAGAAAAACTGTTTTTT. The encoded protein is CASSPPGTAEKLFF.

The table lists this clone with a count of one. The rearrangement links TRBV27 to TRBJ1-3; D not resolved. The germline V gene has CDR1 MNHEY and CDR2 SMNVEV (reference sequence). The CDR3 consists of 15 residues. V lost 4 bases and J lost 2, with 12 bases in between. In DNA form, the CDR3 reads TGTGCCAGCAGTTCCCGAGGGAGAACTGGAAACACCATATATTTT. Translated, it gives CASSSRGRTGNTIYF.

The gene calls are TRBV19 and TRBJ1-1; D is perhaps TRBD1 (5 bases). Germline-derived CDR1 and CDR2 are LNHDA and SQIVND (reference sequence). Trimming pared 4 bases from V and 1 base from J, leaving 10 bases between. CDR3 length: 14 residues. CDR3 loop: CASSRGRSNTEAFF. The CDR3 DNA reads TGTGCCAGTAGTAGGGGACGGTCGAACACTGAAGCTTTCTTT.

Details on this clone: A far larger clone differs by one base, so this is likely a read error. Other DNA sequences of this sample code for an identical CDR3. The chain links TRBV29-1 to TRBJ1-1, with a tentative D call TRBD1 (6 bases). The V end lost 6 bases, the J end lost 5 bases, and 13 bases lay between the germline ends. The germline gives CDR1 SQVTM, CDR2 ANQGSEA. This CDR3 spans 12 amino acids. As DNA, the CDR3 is TGCAGCGTACGGGACACGAATACTGAAGCTTTCTTT. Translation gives CSVRDTNTEAFF.

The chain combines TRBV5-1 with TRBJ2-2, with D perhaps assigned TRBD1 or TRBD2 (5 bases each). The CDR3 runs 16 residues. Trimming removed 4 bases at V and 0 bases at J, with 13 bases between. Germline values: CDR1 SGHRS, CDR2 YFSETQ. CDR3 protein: CASSPPGQSNTGELFF. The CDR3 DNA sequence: TGCGCCAGCAGCCCCCCGGGGCAGTCGAACACCGGGGAGCTGTTTTTT.

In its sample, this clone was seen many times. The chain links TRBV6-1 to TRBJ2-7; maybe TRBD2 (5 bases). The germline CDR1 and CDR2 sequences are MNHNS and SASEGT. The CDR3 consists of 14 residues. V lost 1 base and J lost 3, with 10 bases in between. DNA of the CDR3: TGTGCCAGCAGTGAAGTGGGCCGGGACTACGAGCAGTACTTC. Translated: CASSEVGRDYEQYF.

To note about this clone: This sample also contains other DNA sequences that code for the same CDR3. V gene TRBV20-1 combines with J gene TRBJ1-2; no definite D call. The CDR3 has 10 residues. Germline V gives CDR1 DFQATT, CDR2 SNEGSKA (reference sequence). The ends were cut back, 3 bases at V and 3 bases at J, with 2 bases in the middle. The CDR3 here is CSASDYGYTF. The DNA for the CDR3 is TGCAGTGCTAGTGACTATGGCTACACCTTC.

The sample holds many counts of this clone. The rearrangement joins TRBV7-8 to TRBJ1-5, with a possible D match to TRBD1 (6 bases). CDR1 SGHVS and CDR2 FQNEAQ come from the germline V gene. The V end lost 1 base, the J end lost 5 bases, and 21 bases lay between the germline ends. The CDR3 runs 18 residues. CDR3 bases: TGTGCCAGCAGCTTAGGGCGCTTGGGGCAGGGGCTTTATCAGCCCCAGCATTTT. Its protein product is CASSLGRLGQGLYQPQHF.

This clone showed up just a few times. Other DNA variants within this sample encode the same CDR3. In nucleotides, the CDR3 is TGTGCCTGGAGTCTAGGACGGAACACTGAAGCTTTCTTT. This translates into CAWSLGRNTEAFF. V is TRBV30 and J is TRBJ1-1; unclear D gene. In germline, CDR1 is GTSNPN, CDR2 SVGIG (reference sequence). The CDR3 runs 13 residues. With 2 bases removed from V and 1 base from J, the gap between germline ends came to 8 bases.

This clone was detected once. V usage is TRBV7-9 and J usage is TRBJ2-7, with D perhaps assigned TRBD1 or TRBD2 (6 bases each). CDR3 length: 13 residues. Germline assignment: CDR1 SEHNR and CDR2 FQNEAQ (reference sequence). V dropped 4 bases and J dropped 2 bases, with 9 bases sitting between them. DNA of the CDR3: TGTGCCAGCAGCTCGAGGGGGGCCTACGAGCAGTACTTC. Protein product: CASSSRGAYEQYF.

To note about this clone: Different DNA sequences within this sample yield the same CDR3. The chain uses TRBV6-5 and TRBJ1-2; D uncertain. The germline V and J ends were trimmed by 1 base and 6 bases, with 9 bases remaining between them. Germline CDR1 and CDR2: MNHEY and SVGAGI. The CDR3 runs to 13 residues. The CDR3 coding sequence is TGTGCCAGCAGTTACTTGGCCAGAGATGGCTACACCTTC. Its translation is CASSYLARDGYTF.

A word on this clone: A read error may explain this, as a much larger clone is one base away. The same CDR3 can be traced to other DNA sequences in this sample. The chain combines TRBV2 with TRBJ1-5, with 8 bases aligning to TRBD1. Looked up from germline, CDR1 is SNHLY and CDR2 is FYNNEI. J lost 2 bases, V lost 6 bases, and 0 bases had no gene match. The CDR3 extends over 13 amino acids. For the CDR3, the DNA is TGTGCCAGCAGGGGACAGGGCAATCAGCCCCAGCATTTT. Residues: CASRGQGNQPQHF.

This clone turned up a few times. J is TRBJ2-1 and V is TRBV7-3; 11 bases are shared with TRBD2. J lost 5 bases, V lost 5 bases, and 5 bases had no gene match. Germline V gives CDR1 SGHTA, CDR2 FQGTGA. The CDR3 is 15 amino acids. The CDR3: CASSPRLAGNNEQFF. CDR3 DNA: TGTGCCAGCAGCCCACGACTAGCGGGGAACAATGAGCAGTTCTTC.

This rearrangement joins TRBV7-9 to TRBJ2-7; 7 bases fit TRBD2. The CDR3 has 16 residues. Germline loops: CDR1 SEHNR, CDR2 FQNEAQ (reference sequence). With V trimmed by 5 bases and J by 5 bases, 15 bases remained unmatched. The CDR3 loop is CASSLPRGAGVDEQYF. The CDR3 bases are TGTGCCAGCAGCCTTCCGAGAGGGGCGGGAGTCGACGAGCAGTACTTC.

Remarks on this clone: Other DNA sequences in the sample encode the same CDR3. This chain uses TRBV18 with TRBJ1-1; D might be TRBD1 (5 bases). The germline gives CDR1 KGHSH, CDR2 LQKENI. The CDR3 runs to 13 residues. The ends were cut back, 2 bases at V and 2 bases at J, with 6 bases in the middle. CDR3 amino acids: CASSPRGNTEAFF. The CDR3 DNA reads TGTGCCAGCTCACCAAGGGGAAACACTGAAGCTTTCTTT.

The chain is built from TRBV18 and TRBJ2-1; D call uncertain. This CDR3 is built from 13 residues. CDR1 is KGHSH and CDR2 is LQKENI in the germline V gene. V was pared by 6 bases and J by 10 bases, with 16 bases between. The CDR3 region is CASSAPELGEQFF. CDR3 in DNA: TGTGCCAGCTCTGCGCCGGAGCTCGGGGAGCAGTTCTTC.

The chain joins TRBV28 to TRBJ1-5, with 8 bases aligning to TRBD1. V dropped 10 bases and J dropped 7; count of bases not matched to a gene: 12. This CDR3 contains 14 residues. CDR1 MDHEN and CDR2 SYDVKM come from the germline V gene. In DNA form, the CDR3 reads TGTGCCACCTCCGTTCAACAGGGGGGACAGCCCCAGCATTTT. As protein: CATSVQQGGQPQHF.

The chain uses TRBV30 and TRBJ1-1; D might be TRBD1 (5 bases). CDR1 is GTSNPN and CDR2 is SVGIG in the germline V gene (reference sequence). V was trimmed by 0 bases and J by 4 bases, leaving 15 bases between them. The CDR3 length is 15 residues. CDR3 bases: TGTGCCTGGAGTGTCTTTGGGGGTCCGGGCACTGAAGCTTTCTTT. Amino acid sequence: CAWSVFGGPGTEAFF. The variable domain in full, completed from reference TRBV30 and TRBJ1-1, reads SQTIHQWPATLVQPVGSPLSLECTVEGTSNPNLYWYRQAAGRGLQLLFYSVGIGQISSEVPQNLSASRPQDRQFILSSKKLLLSDSGFYLCAWSVFGGPGTEAFFGQGTRLTVV.

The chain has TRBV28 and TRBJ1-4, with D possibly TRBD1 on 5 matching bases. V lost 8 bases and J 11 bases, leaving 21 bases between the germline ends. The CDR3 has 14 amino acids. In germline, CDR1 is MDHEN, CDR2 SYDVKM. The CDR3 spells CASLRRSGVDKLFF. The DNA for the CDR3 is TGTGCCAGCTTGCGACGATCGGGGGTAGACAAACTGTTTTTT.

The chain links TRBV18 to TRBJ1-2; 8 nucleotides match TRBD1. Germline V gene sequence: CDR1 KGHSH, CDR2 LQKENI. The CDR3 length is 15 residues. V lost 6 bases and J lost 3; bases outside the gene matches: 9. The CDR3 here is CASSQQGGADYGYTF. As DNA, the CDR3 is TGTGCCAGCTCGCAACAGGGGGGCGCAGACTATGGCTACACCTTC.

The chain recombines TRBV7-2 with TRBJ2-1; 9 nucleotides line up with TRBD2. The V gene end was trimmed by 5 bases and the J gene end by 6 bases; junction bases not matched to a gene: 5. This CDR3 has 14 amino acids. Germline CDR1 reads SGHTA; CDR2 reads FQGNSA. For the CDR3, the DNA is TGTGCCAGCAGCACGGCTAGCGGGATCAATGAGCAGTTCTTC. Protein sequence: CASSTASGINEQFF. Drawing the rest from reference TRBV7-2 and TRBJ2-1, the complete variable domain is GAGVSQSPSNKVTEKGKDVELRCDPISGHTALYWYRQSLGQGLEFLIYFQGNSAPDKSGLPSDRFSAERTGGSVSTLTIQRTQQEDSAVYLCASSTASGINEQFFGPGTRLTVL.

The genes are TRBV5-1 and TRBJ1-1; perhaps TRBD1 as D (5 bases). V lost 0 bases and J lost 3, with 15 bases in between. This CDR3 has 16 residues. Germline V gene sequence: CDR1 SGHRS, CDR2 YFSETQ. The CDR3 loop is CASSLAPRGGYTEAFF. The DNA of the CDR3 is TGCGCCAGCAGCTTGGCCCCGAGGGGTGGGTACACTGAAGCTTTCTTT.